Following are 29 T cell receptor beta chains from one sample sequenced in a study of siplizumab effects on memory and regulatory T cells. The assay was immunoSEQ multiplex PCR, and TCRdb's table has in-frame clones only and misses some. The data show more than 85,000 clones, approximately 91% seen once. Sequenced sample: CD4+ T cells sorted from blood. Receptors were obtained from a human donor in good health. Some clones in this sample may be carry-over from other donors' samples.

The chain uses TRBV27 and TRBJ2-6; D tentatively fits TRBD1 or TRBD2 (5 bases each). The CDR3 loop spans 18 amino acids. Per the germline V gene, CDR1 is MNHEY and CDR2 is SMNVEV (reference sequence). V lost 8 bases to trimming and J lost 0 bases, with 20 bases between them. This CDR3 is CASCTLGRISSGANVLTF. The CDR3 DNA sequence: TGTGCCAGCTGTACACTGGGACGGATTAGCTCTGGGGCCAACGTCCTGACTTTC.

The J gene is TRBJ2-7, the V gene TRBV7-3; TRBD2 matches at 7 bases. The CDR3 covers 21 residues. V was clipped by 2 bases and J by 3 bases; unmatched bases: 25. Looked up from germline, CDR1 is SGHTA and CDR2 is FQGTGA. CDR3 sequence: CASSLGLGLGGLVRPHYEQYF. In nucleotides, the CDR3 is TGTGCCAGCAGCTTAGGTCTGGGTCTGGGTGGACTAGTGAGACCCCACTACGAGCAGTACTTC.

A single count supports this clone. V usage is TRBV11-1 and J usage is TRBJ2-5, with D hard to call. Trimming pared 8 bases from V and 3 bases from J, leaving 7 bases between. The CDR3 has 11 residues. Germline V gene data show CDR1 as SGHAT and CDR2 as FQDESV (reference sequence). CDR3 amino acids: CASEQEETQYF. CDR3 DNA: TGTGCCAGCGAGCAGGAAGAGACCCAGTACTTC. Supplemented by reference TRBV11-1 and TRBJ2-5, the full variable domain reads EAEVAQSPRYKITEKSQAVAFWCDPISGHATLYWYRQILGQGPELLVQFQDESVVDDSQLPKDRFSAERLKGVDSTLKIQPAELGDSAMYLCASEQEETQYFGPGTRLLVL.

V usage is TRBV19 and J usage is TRBJ2-3; D is uncertain. V was cut by 1 base and J by 2 bases, with 16 bases left in between. This CDR3 is built from 17 residues. The germline gives CDR1 LNHDA, CDR2 SQIVND (reference sequence). The chain's CDR3 is CASSIAPWLAVTDTQYF. The CDR3 nucleotides are TGTGCCAGTAGTATAGCCCCTTGGTTGGCGGTCACAGATACGCAGTATTTT.

The chain recombines TRBV19 with TRBJ2-5; D call uncertain. The CDR3 consists of 13 residues. V was shortened by 3 bases and J by 0 bases, with 5 bases between the two germline ends. Germline V gene sequence: CDR1 LNHDA, CDR2 SQIVND (reference sequence). In nucleotides, the CDR3 is TGTGCCAGTAGTATTCCGGACCAAGAGACCCAGTACTTC. Its protein product is CASSIPDQETQYF.

The chain has TRBV7-3 and TRBJ2-7; no clear D gene. Germline CDR1 and CDR2: SGHTA and FQGTGA. The CDR3 length is 15 residues. The V and J ends lost 6 bases and 0 bases respectively, with 15 bases between them. CDR3 nucleotide sequence: TGTGCCAGCAGTAAAGGACGCGACACCTCCTACGAGCAGTACTTC. Amino acids: CASSKGRDTSYEQYF. Filled out from reference TRBV7-3 and TRBJ2-7, the complete variable domain reads GAGVSQTPSNKVTEKGKYVELRCDPISGHTALYWYRQSLGQGPEFLIYFQGTGAADDSGLPNDRFFAVRPEGSVSTLKIQRTERGDSAVYLCASSKGRDTSYEQYFGPGTRLTVT.

The gene calls are TRBV28 and TRBJ1-4, with unresolved D. Germline V lookup: CDR1 MDHEN, CDR2 SYDVKM. The CDR3 length is 11 residues. Deletions cut 8 bases from V and 4 bases from J, with 5 bases between. DNA for the CDR3: TGTGCCAGCCGATTTAATGAAAAACTGTTTTTT. Residues: CASRFNEKLFF.

The rearrangement uses TRBV28 and TRBJ1-5, with TRBD1 as a possible D gene (6 bases). Germline lookup yields CDR1 MDHEN and CDR2 SYDVKM. V dropped 5 bases and J dropped 3 bases, with 8 bases sitting between them. CDR3 length: 13 amino acids. DNA for the CDR3: TGTGCCAGCAGTGGACAGTTCAATCAGCCCCAGCATTTT. Its protein product is CASSGQFNQPQHF.

The CDR3 bases are TGTGCCAGCTCACCCGGGACTAGCTATGGTGAGCAGTTCTTC. Amino acid sequence: CASSPGTSYGEQFF. The chain carries TRBV18 and TRBJ2-1; 9 nucleotides agree with TRBD2. J lost 9 bases, V lost 3 bases, and 6 bases had no gene match. CDR1 is KGHSH and CDR2 is LQKENI in the germline V gene. The CDR3 spans 14 residues.

The chain couples TRBV7-6 to TRBJ2-5, with 7 bases identical to TRBD1. This CDR3 has 15 residues. Germline lookup yields CDR1 SGHVS and CDR2 FNYEAQ. V lost 4 bases and J lost 0; bases outside the gene matches: 5. The CDR3 region has the DNA TGTGCCAGCAGCTCTAACAGGGGACACCAAGAGACCCAGTACTTC. Protein: CASSSNRGHQETQYF.

The chain combines TRBV7-9 with TRBJ2-2, with 10 bases lining up with TRBD2. The ends lost 5 bases at V and 6 bases at J; junction bases unmatched: 9. The CDR3 runs 16 residues. Germline CDR1 and CDR2: SEHNR and FQNEAQ (reference sequence). The CDR3 sequence is CASSPGGTSDPGELFF. The CDR3 DNA is TGTGCCAGCAGCCCCGGCGGGACTAGCGACCCCGGGGAGCTGTTTTTT.

This chain connects TRBV5-1 to TRBJ1-2; maybe TRBD1 (5 bases). V was pared by 4 bases and J by 6 bases, with 16 bases between. CDR1 is SGHRS and CDR2 is YFSETQ in the germline V gene. The CDR3 is 14 residues long. CDR3 amino acids: CASSASGLVDGYTF. The CDR3, as DNA: TGCGCCAGCAGCGCATCAGGGTTAGTGGATGGCTACACCTTC.

This chain joins TRBV18 and TRBJ2-6; weak D call: TRBD1 (7 bases). There are 22 residues in the CDR3. V was trimmed by 5 bases and J by 1 base, leaving 30 bases between them. Germline V gives CDR1 KGHSH, CDR2 LQKENI. CDR3: CASSTNRGQTGVYWSGANVLTF. The CDR3 coding sequence is TGTGCCAGCTCAACAAATCGGGGACAGACGGGGGTATATTGGTCTGGGGCCAACGTCCTGACTTTC.

This chain links TRBV6-1 with TRBJ1-3; no clear D gene. CDR1 and CDR2 (germline): MNHNS, SASEGT. Trimming removed 0 bases at V and 4 bases at J, with 7 bases between. This CDR3 is built from 14 residues. CDR3 residues: CASSEALQGNTIYF. CDR3 nucleotide sequence: TGTGCCAGCAGTGAAGCGCTTCAGGGAAACACCATATATTTT.

The CDR3 region has the DNA TGTGCCAGCAGGTCGCGGGGCTCTGGGTACGAGCAGTACTTC. Amino acids: CASRSRGSGYEQYF. This sequence joins TRBV25-1 and TRBJ2-7, with D perhaps matching TRBD2 (6 bases). V lost 6 bases to trimming and J lost 4 bases, with 16 bases between them. CDR3 size: 14 residues. The germline V gene has CDR1 MGHDK and CDR2 SYGVNS.

V and J are TRBV2 and TRBJ2-2, with 8 bases matching TRBD2. The junction had 5 bases not matched to a gene; V was cut back by 2 bases and J by 3 bases. The CDR3 has 16 amino acids. CDR1 and CDR2 from the germline V gene are SNHLY and FYNNEI. The CDR3 bases are TGTGCCAGCAGTGAACAGACTAGCGCAGACACCGGGGAGCTGTTTTTT. Protein sequence: CASSEQTSADTGELFF.

The chain is built from TRBV6-1 and TRBJ2-1, with 8 bases matching TRBD2. The length of the CDR3 is 15 residues. Trimming cost V 7 bases and J 0 bases; bases outside gene matches: 5. Germline V gene data show CDR1 as MNHNS and CDR2 as SASEGT. This chain's CDR3 is CASTYTSGSYNEQFF. CDR3 bases: TGTGCCAGCACATACACTAGCGGCTCCTACAATGAGCAGTTCTTC.

The chain links TRBV7-9 to TRBJ1-2; D is possibly TRBD1 (6 bases). V was shortened by 2 bases and J by 5 bases, with 9 bases between the two germline ends. This CDR3 contains 13 residues. CDR1 is SEHNR and CDR2 is FQNEAQ in the germline V gene (reference sequence). For the CDR3, the DNA is TGTGCCAGCAGCTTATGGACAGAGTATGGCTACACCTTC. Protein sequence: CASSLWTEYGYTF.

This rearrangement joins TRBV28 to TRBJ1-2; a weak D match, TRBD1 (5 bases). The CDR3 has 17 amino acids. CDR1 and CDR2 (germline): MDHEN, SYDVKM. V lost 7 bases and J 0 bases, leaving 21 bases between the germline ends. For the CDR3, the DNA is TGTGCCAGCATGGATAGTGGACACACGATTGCTAACTATGGCTACACCTTC. This gives the protein CASMDSGHTIANYGYTF.

V usage is TRBV5-5 and J usage is TRBJ1-2; possible D gene TRBD1, 5 bases. V lost 3 bases and J lost 5, with 17 bases in between. Germline V lookup: CDR1 SGHKS, CDR2 YYEKEE (reference sequence). The CDR3 runs 15 residues. The CDR3 nucleotides read TGTGCCAGCAGCTATCGTCCCGACAGCCCATATGGCTACACCTTC. Its protein product is CASSYRPDSPYGYTF.

The sample holds one count of this clone. This chain connects TRBV27 to TRBJ2-7; 7 bases agree with TRBD2. Germline V CDR1 and CDR2: MNHEY, SMNVEV (reference sequence). Losses at the gene ends were 2 bases for V and 3 bases for J; bases not matched to a gene: 4. The CDR3 has 14 residues. CDR3 loop: CASSLGGSYYEQYF. CDR3 DNA: TGTGCCAGCAGTTTAGGCGGGAGTTACTACGAGCAGTACTTC.

The V gene is TRBV28, the J gene TRBJ2-7, with D tentatively TRBD1 (6 bases). Trimming removed 5 bases from V and 0 bases from J, with 8 bases in between. This CDR3 has 13 residues. CDR1 MDHEN and CDR2 SYDVKM come from the germline V gene. The CDR3 spells CASSLDSSYEQYF. CDR3 DNA sequence: TGTGCCAGCAGTCTGGACAGCTCCTACGAGCAGTACTTC. Full variable domain (outside the CDR3, taken from reference TRBV28 and TRBJ2-7): DVKVTQSSRYLVKRTGEKVFLECVQDMDHENMFWYRQDPGLGLRLIYFSYDVKMKEKGDIPEGYSVSREKKERFSLILESASTNQTSMYLCASSLDSSYEQYFGPGTRLTVT.

In its sample, this clone was seen a few times. The chain couples TRBV5-1 to TRBJ2-6; either TRBD1 or TRBD2 may supply D (7 bases each). Trimming pared 5 bases from V and 4 bases from J, leaving 19 bases between. CDR1 is SGHRS and CDR2 is YFSETQ in the germline V gene. CDR3 length: 17 amino acids. The CDR3 loop reads CASSREGAGSGANVLTF. The DNA of the CDR3 is TGCGCCAGCAGTAGGGAGGGGGCAGGTTCAGGGGCCAACGTCCTGACTTTC.

The chain uses TRBV6-5 and TRBJ1-2, with 7 nucleotides matching TRBD1. CDR3 length: 14 residues. V was clipped by 2 bases and J by 7 bases; unmatched bases: 7. Germline CDR1 MNHEY, CDR2 SVGAGI. The CDR3: CASSYRQGSGGYTF. CDR3 nucleotide sequence: TGTGCCAGCAGTTACCGACAGGGCTCTGGTGGCTACACCTTC.

The genes are TRBV6-5 and TRBJ1-3; possibly TRBD1 for D (6 bases). V was cut by 2 bases and J by 0 bases, with 11 bases left in between. This CDR3 spans 16 amino acids. Germline CDR1 is MNHEY and CDR2 is SVGAGI. In DNA form, the CDR3 reads TGTGCCAGCAGTTACGGGGGACATCTCTCTGGAAACACCATATATTTT. This codes for CASSYGGHLSGNTIYF.

The chain couples TRBV15 to TRBJ2-7, with no clear D. This CDR3 has 13 amino acids. Germline V gives CDR1 LNHNV, CDR2 YYDKDF (reference sequence). The germline V and J ends were trimmed by 0 bases and 4 bases, with 7 bases remaining between them. CDR3 protein: CATSRESAYEQYF. In DNA, the CDR3 is TGTGCCACCAGCAGAGAATCGGCTTACGAGCAGTACTTC.

This chain joins TRBV7-9 and TRBJ1-2, with D possibly matching TRBD1 (5 bases). CDR3 length: 15 amino acids. V was shortened by 2 bases and J by 0 bases, with 10 bases between the two germline ends. Germline V gives CDR1 SEHNR, CDR2 FQNEAQ (reference sequence). CDR3 nucleotides: TGTGCCAGCAGCTTATGGGGCGGTGCTAACTATGGCTACACCTTC. The encoded protein is CASSLWGGANYGYTF. The full variable domain, rest sourced from reference TRBV7-9 and TRBJ1-2, is DTGVSQNPRHKITKRGQNVTFRCDPISEHNRLYWYRQTLGQGPEFLTYFQNEAQLEKSRLLSDRFSAERPKGSFSTLEIQRTEQGDSAMYLCASSLWGGANYGYTFGSGTRLTVV.

This chain uses TRBV19 with TRBJ1-4; TRBD1 matches at 9 bases. With V trimmed by 2 bases and J by 8 bases, 12 bases remained unmatched. This CDR3 comprises 17 residues. Germline lookup yields CDR1 LNHDA and CDR2 SQIVND (reference sequence). The CDR3: CASSIPASNRGQEKLFF. The CDR3 nucleotides are TGTGCCAGTAGTATACCGGCCTCCAACAGGGGGCAAGAAAAACTGTTTTTT. The whole variable domain, remainder taken from reference TRBV19 and TRBJ1-4, is DGGITQSPKYLFRKEGQNVTLSCEQNLNHDAMYWYRQDPGQGLRLIYYSQIVNDFQKGDIAEGYSVSREKKESFPLTVTSAQKNPTAFYLCASSIPASNRGQEKLFFGSGTQLSVL.

The chain combines TRBV2 with TRBJ2-6; TRBD1 matches at 8 bases. The germline V gene has CDR1 SNHLY and CDR2 FYNNEI. This CDR3 is 16 amino acids long. Trimming removed 7 bases from V and 1 base from J; junction bases left unmatched: 6. DNA for the CDR3: TGTGCCAGCAATACAGGGGGTATATCTGGGGCCAACGTCCTGACTTTC. Translation: CASNTGGISGANVLTF.